This T cell receptor (beta chain) was identified during a study of blood T cell repertoires in COVID-19. Whole-study context: From the United States, Italy and Spain came samples of acute and convalescent COVID-19. Sources were T cells, B-cell-depleted T cells, or PBMCs; the material itself was cDNA or gDNA.

The CDR3 sequence is 14 residues long. Trimming shortened V by 4 bases and J by 1 base, and 12 bases separated the two germline ends. The V gene's germline CDR1 is SGHDT and CDR2 YYEEEE. Original handling: Reference gene primer amplification gave estimated nucleated cell counts. Only in-frame clones appear in the TCRdb table, and some are missing; sequencing was by immunoSEQ multiplex PCR. V, J and clone size were drawn from that table, and D and trimming were deduced from the DNA. Of some 100,000 clones in the sample, roughly nine tenths were seen once. The chain joins TRBV5-6 to TRBJ2-7; D is possibly TRBD2 (6 bases). The sample taken for sequencing was peripheral blood. The origin of this receptor is a human donor in a cohort sampled during active COVID-19. In DNA, the CDR3 is TGTGCCAGCAGCCGACTAGTTAGATCCTACGAGCAGTACTTC. This translates into CASSRLVRSYEQYF.